This TCR beta chain was captured in a study of blood T cell repertoires in COVID-19. About the research overall: Nucleic acid was either cDNA or gDNA, and it came from T cells, B-cell-depleted T cells, or PBMCs.

The cohort comprised adults aged roughly 18 to 100 years residing in under 25 US areas. This clone was seen more than once but under ten times. Assay used: immunoSEQ multiplex PCR; TCRdb lists only in-frame clones, some missing. There are hundreds of thousands of clones in the sample; 80% occur only once, and roughly 4.5% lies in the top ten. The specimen was PBMCs or T cells enriched from blood (not recorded which). This clonotype originated in a young man with acute COVID-19.

CDR3 protein: CASSPHRLANYGYTF. The CDR3 DNA is TGTGCCAGCAGCCCCCACAGGCTGGCTAACTATGGCTACACCTTC. This chain joins TRBV3-1 (or the pseudogene TRBV3-2) and TRBJ1-2; D may be TRBD1 (5 bases). The V end was cut by 4 bases, the J end by 0 bases, with 12 bases between. Germline CDR1 reads LGHDT; CDR2 reads YNNKEL (reference sequence). The CDR3 loop spans 15 amino acids.